This T cell receptor beta chain was captured in a study of blood T cell repertoires in COVID-19. This CDR3 spans 13 amino acids. CDR1 is SGHRS, CDR2 YFSETQ, per germline. With 0 bases removed from V and 2 bases from J, the gap between germline ends came to 5 bases. This table comes from immunoSEQ multiplex PCR, and its TCRdb copy is limited to in-frame clones, with some not included. This sample has 400,000 to 500,000 clones, with more than 75% found just once. The clonotype comes from a woman in her forties who had recovered from COVID-19. The specimen was PBMCs or T cells enriched from blood (not recorded which). V is TRBV5-1 and J is TRBJ1-2; D is undetermined. Here the CDR3 reads CASSLGRNYGYTF. CDR3 nucleotides: TGCGCCAGCAGCTTGGGCAGAAACTATGGCTACACCTTC.